This T cell receptor beta chain was retrieved from a study of blood T cell repertoires in COVID-19. At the level of the study: T cells, B-cell-depleted T cells, or PBMCs supplied cDNA or gDNA.

The Seattle patients, enrolled during active infection, were followed longitudinally. Original data processing: Estimated nucleated cell counts came from reference gene primer amplification. Clones were read by immunoSEQ multiplex PCR, and TCRdb kept only the in-frame ones, dropping some. That table furnishes V, J and clone size, whereas the DNA furnished D and trimming. The data show under 250,000 clones, with roughly 86% seen just once and around 6% held by the top ten. V was shortened by 6 bases and J by 5 bases, with 15 bases between the two germline ends. The CDR3 totals 15 residues. CDR1 and CDR2 (germline): SGDLS, YYNGEE.

J is TRBJ1-6 and V is TRBV9; D may be TRBD1 (5 bases). The sample consisted of peripheral blood. This TCR was recovered from a woman of 80 years or more with COVID-19, enrolled during active disease. The CDR3 sequence: CASTLGAGDNSPLHF. For the CDR3, the DNA is TGTGCCAGCACCCTCGGGGCGGGGGATAATTCACCCCTCCACTTT.